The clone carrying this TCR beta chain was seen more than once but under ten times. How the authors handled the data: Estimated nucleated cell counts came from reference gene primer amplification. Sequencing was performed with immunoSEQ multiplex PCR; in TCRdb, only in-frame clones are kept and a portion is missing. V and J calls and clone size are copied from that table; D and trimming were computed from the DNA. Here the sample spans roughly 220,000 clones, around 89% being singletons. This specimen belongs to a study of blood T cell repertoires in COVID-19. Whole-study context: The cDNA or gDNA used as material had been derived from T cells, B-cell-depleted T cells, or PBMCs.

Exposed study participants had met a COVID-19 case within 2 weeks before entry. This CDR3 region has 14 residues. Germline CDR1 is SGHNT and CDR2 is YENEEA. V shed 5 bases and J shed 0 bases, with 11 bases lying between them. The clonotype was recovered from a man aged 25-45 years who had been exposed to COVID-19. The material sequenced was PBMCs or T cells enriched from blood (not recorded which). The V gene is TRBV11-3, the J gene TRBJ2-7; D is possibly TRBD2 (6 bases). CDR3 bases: TGTGCCAGCAGCGCTCGGGACTTCTCCTACGAGCAGTACTTC. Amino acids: CASSARDFSYEQYF.